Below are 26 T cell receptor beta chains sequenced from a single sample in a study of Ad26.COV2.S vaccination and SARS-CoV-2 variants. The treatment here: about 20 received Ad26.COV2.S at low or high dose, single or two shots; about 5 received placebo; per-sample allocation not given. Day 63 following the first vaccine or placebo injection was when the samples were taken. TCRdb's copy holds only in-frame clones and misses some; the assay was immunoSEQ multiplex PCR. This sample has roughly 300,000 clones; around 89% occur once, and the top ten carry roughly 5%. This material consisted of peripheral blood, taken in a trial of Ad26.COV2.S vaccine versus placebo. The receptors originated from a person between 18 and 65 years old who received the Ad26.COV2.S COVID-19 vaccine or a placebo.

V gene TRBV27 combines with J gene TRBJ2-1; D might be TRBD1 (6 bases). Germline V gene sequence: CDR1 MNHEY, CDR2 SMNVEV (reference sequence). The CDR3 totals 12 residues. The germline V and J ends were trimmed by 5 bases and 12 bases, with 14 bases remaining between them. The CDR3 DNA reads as TGTGCCAGCAGTGGGGGTGGGGGCATGCAGTTCTTC. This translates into CASSGGGGMQFF.

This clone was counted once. The CDR3 sequence is CASSSTSGRASGTDTQYF. CDR3 in DNA: TGTGCCAGCAGCTCTACTAGCGGGAGGGCCTCAGGCACAGATACGCAGTATTTT. The chain has TRBV13 and TRBJ2-3; 13 bases match TRBD2. The CDR3 sequence is 18 residues long. V was pared by 4 bases and J by 1 base, with 8 bases of the junction left unmatched. Germline V gives CDR1 PRHDT, CDR2 FYEKMQ (reference sequence).

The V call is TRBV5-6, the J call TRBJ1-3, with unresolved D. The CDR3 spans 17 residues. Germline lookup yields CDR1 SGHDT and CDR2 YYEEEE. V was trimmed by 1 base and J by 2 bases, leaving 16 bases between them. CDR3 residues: CASSLLNPESPGNTIYF. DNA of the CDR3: TGTGCCAGCAGCTTGCTGAATCCCGAGTCGCCTGGAAACACCATATATTTT.

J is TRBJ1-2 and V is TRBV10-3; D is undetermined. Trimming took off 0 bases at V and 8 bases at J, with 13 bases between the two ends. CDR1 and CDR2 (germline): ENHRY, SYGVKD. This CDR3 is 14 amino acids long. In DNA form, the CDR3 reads TGTGCCATCAGTGAGTCGGTTGCTGGGGTCGGCTACACCTTC. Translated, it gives CAISESVAGVGYTF.

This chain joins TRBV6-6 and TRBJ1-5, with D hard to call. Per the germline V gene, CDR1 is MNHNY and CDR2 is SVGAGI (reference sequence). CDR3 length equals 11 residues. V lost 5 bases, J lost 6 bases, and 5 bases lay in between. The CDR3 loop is CASSPGQPQHF. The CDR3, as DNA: TGTGCCAGCAGTCCCGGTCAGCCCCAGCATTTT.

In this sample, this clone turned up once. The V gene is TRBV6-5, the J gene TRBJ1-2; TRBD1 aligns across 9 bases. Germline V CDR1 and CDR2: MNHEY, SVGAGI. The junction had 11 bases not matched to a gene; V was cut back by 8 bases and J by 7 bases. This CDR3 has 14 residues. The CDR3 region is CASRGTGQGRGYTF. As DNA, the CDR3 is TGTGCCAGCCGGGGAACGGGACAGGGCCGTGGCTACACCTTC.

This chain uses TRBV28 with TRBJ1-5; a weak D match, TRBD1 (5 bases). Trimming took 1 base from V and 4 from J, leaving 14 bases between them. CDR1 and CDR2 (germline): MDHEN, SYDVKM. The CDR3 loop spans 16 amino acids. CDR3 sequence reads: CASSLFVLEGNQPQHF. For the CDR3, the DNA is TGTGCCAGCAGTTTATTCGTGTTAGAGGGGAATCAGCCCCAGCATTTT.

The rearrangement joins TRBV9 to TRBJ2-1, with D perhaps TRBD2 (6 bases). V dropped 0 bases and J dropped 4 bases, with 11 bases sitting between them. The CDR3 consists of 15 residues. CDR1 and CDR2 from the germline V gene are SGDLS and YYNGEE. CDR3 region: CASSVGGVLYNEQFF. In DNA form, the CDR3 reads TGTGCCAGCAGCGTAGGGGGGGTTCTTTACAATGAGCAGTTCTTC.

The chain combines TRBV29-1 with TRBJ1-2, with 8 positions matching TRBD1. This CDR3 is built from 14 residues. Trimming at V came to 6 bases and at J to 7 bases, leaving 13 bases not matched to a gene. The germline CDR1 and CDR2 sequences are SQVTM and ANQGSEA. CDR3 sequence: CSVPTWTGSRGYTF. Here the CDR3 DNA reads TGCAGCGTCCCAACCTGGACAGGGAGCCGTGGCTACACCTTC. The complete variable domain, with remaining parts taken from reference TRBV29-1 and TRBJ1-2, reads SAVISQKPSRDICQRGTSLTIQCQVDSQVTMMFWYRQQPGQSLTLIATANQGSEATYESGFVIDKFPISRPNLTFSTLTVSNMSPEDSSIYLCSVPTWTGSRGYTFGSGTRLTVV.

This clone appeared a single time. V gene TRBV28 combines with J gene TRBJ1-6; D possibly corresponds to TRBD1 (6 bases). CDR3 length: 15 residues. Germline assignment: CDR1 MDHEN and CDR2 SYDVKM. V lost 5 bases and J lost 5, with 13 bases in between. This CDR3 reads CASSGGVGNNSPLHF. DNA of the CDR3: TGTGCCAGCAGTGGGGGCGTGGGAAATAATTCACCCCTCCACTTT.

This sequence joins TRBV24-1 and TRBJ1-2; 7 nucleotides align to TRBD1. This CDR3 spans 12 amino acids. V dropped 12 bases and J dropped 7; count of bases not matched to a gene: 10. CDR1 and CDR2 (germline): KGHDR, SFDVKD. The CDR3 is CAQEQGRSGYTF. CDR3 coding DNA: TGTGCCCAAGAACAGGGGAGGAGTGGCTACACCTTC.

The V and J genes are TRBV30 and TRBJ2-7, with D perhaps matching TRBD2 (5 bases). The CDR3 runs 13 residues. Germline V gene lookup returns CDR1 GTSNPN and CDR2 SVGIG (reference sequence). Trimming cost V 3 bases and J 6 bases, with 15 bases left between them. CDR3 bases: TGTGCCTGGAGCGATGTGTCCCGGGGCGAGCAGTACTTC. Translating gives CAWSDVSRGEQYF.

The CDR3 coding sequence is TGTGCCAGCAGCTTAGAGGGGGAATACGAGCAGTACTTC. It encodes CASSLEGEYEQYF. This chain joins TRBV7-9 and TRBJ2-7, with D tentatively TRBD1 (6 bases). CDR1 and CDR2 (germline): SEHNR, FQNEAQ (reference sequence). CDR3 length: 13 residues. Between the trimmed V and J ends, which lost 1 base and 4 bases, there was a span of 8 bases.

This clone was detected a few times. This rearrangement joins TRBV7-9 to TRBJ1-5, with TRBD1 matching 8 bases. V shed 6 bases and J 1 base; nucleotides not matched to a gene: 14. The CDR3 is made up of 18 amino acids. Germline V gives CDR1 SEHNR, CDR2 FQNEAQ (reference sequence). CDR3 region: CASSDGQGHPWSNQPQHF. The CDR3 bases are TGTGCCAGCAGTGACGGACAGGGCCACCCTTGGAGCAATCAGCCCCAGCATTTT. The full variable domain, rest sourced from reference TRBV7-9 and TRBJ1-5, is DTGVSQNPRHKITKRGQNVTFRCDPISEHNRLYWYRQTLGQGPEFLTYFQNEAQLEKSRLLSDRFSAERPKGSFSTLEIQRTEQGDSAMYLCASSDGQGHPWSNQPQHFGDGTRLSIL.

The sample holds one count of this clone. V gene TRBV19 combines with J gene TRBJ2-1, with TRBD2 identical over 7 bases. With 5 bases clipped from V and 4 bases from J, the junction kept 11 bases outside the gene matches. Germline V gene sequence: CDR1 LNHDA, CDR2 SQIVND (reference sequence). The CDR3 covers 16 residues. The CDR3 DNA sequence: TGTGCCAGTAGTGCCCTGCGGCGGGAGCGATACAATGAGCAGTTCTTC. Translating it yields CASSALRRERYNEQFF.

CDR3 in amino acids: CASSLGLAGERTGELFF. CDR3 bases: TGTGCCAGCAGCCTGGGGCTAGCGGGGGAGAGAACCGGGGAGCTGTTTTTT. The chain links TRBV5-4 to TRBJ2-2, with 10 bases lining up with TRBD2. The V gene's germline CDR1 is SGHNT and CDR2 YYREEE (reference sequence). Losses at the gene ends were 4 bases for V and 5 bases for J; bases not matched to a gene: 11. This CDR3 is 17 amino acids long.

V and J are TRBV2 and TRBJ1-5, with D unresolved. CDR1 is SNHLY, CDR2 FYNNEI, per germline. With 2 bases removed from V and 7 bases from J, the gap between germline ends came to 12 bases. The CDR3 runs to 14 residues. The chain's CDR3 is CASSERVSGQPQHF. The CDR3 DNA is TGTGCCAGCAGTGAAAGGGTTTCAGGCCAGCCCCAGCATTTT.

The CDR3 DNA is TGTGCCAGCAGCTTATCTCACACCAGCAATCAGCCCCAGCATTTT. The encoded protein is CASSLSHTSNQPQHF. The chain joins TRBV7-2 to TRBJ1-5; D is uncertain. The germline V and J ends were trimmed by 2 bases and 1 base, with 9 bases remaining between them. CDR3 length: 15 residues. The germline CDR1 and CDR2 sequences are SGHTA and FQGNSA.

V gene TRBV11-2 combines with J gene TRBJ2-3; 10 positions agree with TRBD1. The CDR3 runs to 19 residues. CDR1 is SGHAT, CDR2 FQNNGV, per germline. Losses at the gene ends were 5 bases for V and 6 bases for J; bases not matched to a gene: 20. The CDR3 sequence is CASSHYRRPGQGTMDTQYF. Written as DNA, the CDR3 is TGTGCCAGCAGCCATTACCGCCGGCCGGGACAGGGGACCATGGATACGCAGTATTTT.

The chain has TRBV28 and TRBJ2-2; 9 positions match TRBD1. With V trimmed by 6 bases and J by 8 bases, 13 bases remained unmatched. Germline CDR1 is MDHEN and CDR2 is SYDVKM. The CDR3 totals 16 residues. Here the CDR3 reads CASRTLAGQGAGELFF. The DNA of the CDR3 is TGTGCCAGCAGAACGCTCGCGGGACAGGGCGCAGGGGAGCTGTTTTTT.

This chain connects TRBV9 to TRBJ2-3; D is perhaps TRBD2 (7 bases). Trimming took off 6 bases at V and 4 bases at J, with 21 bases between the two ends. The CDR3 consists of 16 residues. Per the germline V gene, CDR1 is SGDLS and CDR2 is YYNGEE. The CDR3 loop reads CASTSGTGGSADTQYF. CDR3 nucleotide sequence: TGTGCCAGCACCTCAGGGACGGGGGGCTCGGCAGATACGCAGTATTTT. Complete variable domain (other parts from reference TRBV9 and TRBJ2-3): DSGVTQTPKHLITATGQRVTLRCSPRSGDLSVYWYQQSLDQGLQFLIQYYNGEERAKGNILERFSAQQFPDLHSELNLSSLELGDSALYFCASTSGTGGSADTQYFGPGTRLTVL.

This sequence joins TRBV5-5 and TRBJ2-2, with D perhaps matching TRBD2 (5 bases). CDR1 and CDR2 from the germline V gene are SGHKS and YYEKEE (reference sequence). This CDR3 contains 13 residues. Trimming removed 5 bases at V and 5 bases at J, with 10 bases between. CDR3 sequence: CASSLLETGELFF. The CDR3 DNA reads TGTGCCAGCAGTTTACTAGAAACCGGGGAGCTGTTTTTT.

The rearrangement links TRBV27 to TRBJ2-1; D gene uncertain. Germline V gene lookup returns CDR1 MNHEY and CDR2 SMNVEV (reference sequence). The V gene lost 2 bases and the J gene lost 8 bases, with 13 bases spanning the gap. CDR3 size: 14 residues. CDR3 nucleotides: TGTGCCAGCAGTTTACAGGCAGCGAGCGATGAGCAGTTCTTC. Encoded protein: CASSLQAASDEQFF.

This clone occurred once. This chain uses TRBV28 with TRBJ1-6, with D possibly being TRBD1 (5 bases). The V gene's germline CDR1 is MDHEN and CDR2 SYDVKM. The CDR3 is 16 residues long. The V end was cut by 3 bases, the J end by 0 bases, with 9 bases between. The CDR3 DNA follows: TGTGCCAGCAGTTTGGGGGGGAGCTCCTATAATTCACCCCTCCACTTT. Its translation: CASSLGGSSYNSPLHF.

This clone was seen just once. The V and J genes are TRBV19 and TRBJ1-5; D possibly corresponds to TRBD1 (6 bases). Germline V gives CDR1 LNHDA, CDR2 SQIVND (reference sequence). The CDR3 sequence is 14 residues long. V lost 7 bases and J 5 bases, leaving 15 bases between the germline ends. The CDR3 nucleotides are TGTGCCAGTACGGAACAGGGAAGTTATCAGCCCCAGCATTTT. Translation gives CASTEQGSYQPQHF.

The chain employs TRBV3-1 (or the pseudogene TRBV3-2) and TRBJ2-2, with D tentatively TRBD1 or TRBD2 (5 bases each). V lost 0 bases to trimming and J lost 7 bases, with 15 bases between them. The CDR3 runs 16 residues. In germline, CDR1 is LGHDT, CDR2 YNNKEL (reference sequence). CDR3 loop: CASSQEWGPPVGELFF. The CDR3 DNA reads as TGTGCCAGCAGCCAAGAGTGGGGACCCCCGGTCGGGGAGCTGTTTTTT.